The 21 T cell receptor beta chains below come from one sample, sequenced in a study of control samples from healthy donors and cancer patients. The data were produced by immunoSEQ multiplex PCR, yet TCRdb's version contains in-frame clones alone and is incomplete. The repertoire has some 67,000 clones, about 87% of them found once; the top ten carry approximately 2.3%. Sequenced material: PBMCs. The receptors originated from a woman aged 50 to 65 with head and neck cancer.

The chain recombines TRBV5-4 with TRBJ2-6; D not certain. V lost 3 bases and J 0 bases, leaving 16 bases between the germline ends. Germline values: CDR1 SGHNT, CDR2 YYREEE (reference sequence). This CDR3 is built from 18 residues. The CDR3 bases are TGTGCCAGCAGCTGGAAGGGCTCACTCAACTCTGGGGCCAACGTCCTGACTTTC. Translation gives CASSWKGSLNSGANVLTF.

The chain joins TRBV7-9 to TRBJ1-1, with 8 bases fitting TRBD1. The trim removed 5 bases at V and 3 bases at J, leaving 5 bases unmatched. The CDR3 contains 14 residues. Germline-derived CDR1 and CDR2 are SEHNR and FQNEAQ (reference sequence). The CDR3 DNA is TGTGCCAGCAGCCTCAGGGGGCCCGACACTGAAGCTTTCTTT. Its protein product is CASSLRGPDTEAFF.

This chain links TRBV7-2 with TRBJ2-7; D perhaps matches TRBD1 (6 bases). The V gene's germline CDR1 is SGHTA and CDR2 FQGNSA. Trimming took 0 bases from V and 3 from J, leaving 12 bases between them. The CDR3 is 15 residues long. CDR3 in amino acids: CASSLAGAVLYEQYF. As DNA, the CDR3 is TGTGCCAGCAGCTTAGCGGGGGCGGTTCTCTACGAGCAGTACTTC.

The DNA for the CDR3 is TGTGCCAGCACCGGAGGCGGGGGGGCTTGGAATGAGCAGTTCTTC. It yields the protein CASTGGGGAWNEQFF. The chain uses TRBV2 and TRBJ2-1; the match to TRBD2 covers 9 bases. CDR1 is SNHLY, CDR2 FYNNEI, per germline. The CDR3 is 15 amino acids. V shed 7 bases, J shed 7 bases, and the junction held 11 bases outside the gene matches.

This clone was seen only once. This chain connects TRBV11-2 to TRBJ2-5; perhaps TRBD2 as D (5 bases). The V end lost 5 bases, the J end lost 5 bases, and 6 bases lay between the germline ends. This CDR3 region has 11 residues. Germline V lookup: CDR1 SGHAT, CDR2 FQNNGV. CDR3 amino acids: CASSPGETQYF. The CDR3 DNA reads TGTGCCAGCAGCCCGGGGGAGACCCAGTACTTC. Full variable domain (remainder filled in from reference TRBV11-2 and TRBJ2-5): EAGVAQSPRYKIIEKRQSVAFWCNPISGHATLYWYQQILGQGPKLLIQFQNNGVVDDSQLPKDRFSAERLKGVDSTLKIQPAKLEDSAVYLCASSPGETQYFGPGTRLLVL.

This clone occurred a few times. This chain connects TRBV7-9 to TRBJ1-2; weak D call: TRBD1 (6 bases). Trimming removed 5 bases at V and 2 bases at J, with 9 bases between. This CDR3 has 13 residues. CDR1 is SEHNR and CDR2 is FQNEAQ in the germline V gene (reference sequence). The CDR3 sequence: CASSHGQNYGYTF. The CDR3 DNA reads TGTGCCAGCAGCCACGGACAGAACTATGGCTACACCTTC.

The chain couples TRBV11-3 to TRBJ2-5; TRBD1 might be the D (5 bases). This CDR3 comprises 17 residues. The V end lost 0 bases, the J end lost 4 bases, and 18 bases lay between the germline ends. Looked up from germline, CDR1 is SGHNT and CDR2 is YENEEA. The CDR3 nucleotides are TGTGCCAGCAGCTTAGATCCCCGACCCGGCAGGGTAGAGACCCAGTACTTC. Protein: CASSLDPRPGRVETQYF.

V usage is TRBV15 and J usage is TRBJ1-1, with D unclear. The CDR3 length is 14 residues. The V gene lost 1 base and the J gene lost 7 bases, with 13 bases spanning the gap. Germline assignment: CDR1 LNHNV and CDR2 YYDKDF (reference sequence). The CDR3 loop reads CATSRALPGSEAFF. CDR3 bases: TGTGCCACCAGCAGAGCACTACCTGGCAGTGAAGCTTTCTTT.

This chain joins TRBV5-4 and TRBJ2-3; no firm D call. The CDR3 spans 14 residues. Germline V gene lookup returns CDR1 SGHNT and CDR2 YYREEE (reference sequence). V was shortened by 2 bases and J by 3 bases, with 10 bases between the two germline ends. The CDR3 is CASSFSPQTDTQYF. The CDR3 DNA reads as TGTGCCAGCAGCTTCTCTCCACAGACAGATACGCAGTATTTT.

The V and J genes are TRBV7-3 and TRBJ2-1; TRBD1 matches 11 bases. The CDR3 has 18 amino acids. The V segment lost 5 bases and the J segment 0 bases; nucleotides outside the gene matches: 9. Germline values: CDR1 SGHTA, CDR2 FQGTGA. The DNA of the CDR3 is TGTGCCAGCAGCCCCTGGGACAGGGGGGCGAGCTCCTACAATGAGCAGTTCTTC. This gives the protein CASSPWDRGASSYNEQFF.

The rearrangement joins TRBV29-1 to TRBJ1-1; D not resolved. The germline gives CDR1 SQVTM, CDR2 ANQGSEA. This CDR3 comprises 12 residues. The V gene lost 5 bases and the J gene lost 0 bases, with 7 bases spanning the gap. The CDR3 DNA sequence: TGCAGCGTTCGAAACATGAACACTGAAGCTTTCTTT. Its protein is CSVRNMNTEAFF.

The genes are TRBV5-6 and TRBJ2-3, with D unclear. Looked up from germline, CDR1 is SGHDT and CDR2 is YYEEEE. This CDR3 region has 16 residues. The V end was cut by 1 base, the J end by 5 bases, with 17 bases between. CDR3 sequence: CASSLSGMGLGDTQYF. As DNA, the CDR3 is TGTGCCAGCAGCTTGAGTGGGATGGGGTTAGGAGATACGCAGTATTTT.

Only a few counts were recorded for this clone. This rearrangement joins TRBV6-5 to TRBJ2-5, with a weak D call TRBD2 (6 bases). Trimming shortened V by 6 bases and J by 3 bases, and 14 bases separated the two germline ends. The V gene's germline CDR1 is MNHEY and CDR2 SVGAGI. CDR3 length: 14 amino acids. This CDR3 reads CASRDPGGKETQYF. The CDR3 bases are TGTGCCAGCAGGGACCCCGGGGGTAAAGAGACCCAGTACTTC.

This chain joins TRBV3-1 (or the pseudogene TRBV3-2) and TRBJ2-1; no clear D. The CDR3 extends over 11 amino acids. V lost 4 bases, J lost 7 bases, and 5 bases lay in between. Germline V gene lookup returns CDR1 LGHDT and CDR2 YNNKEL (reference sequence). CDR3 bases: TGTGCCAGCAGCCTCACGAATGAGCAGTTCTTC. This encodes CASSLTNEQFF.

V and J are TRBV7-3 and TRBJ2-2; 8 positions match TRBD1. The CDR3 spans 18 residues. The junction had 8 bases not matched to a gene; V was cut back by 0 bases and J by 2 bases. Germline values: CDR1 SGHTA, CDR2 FQGTGA. CDR3 bases: TGTGCCAGCAGCTTAACATCGATAACAGGGGGAAACACCGGGGAGCTGTTTTTT. Translated, it gives CASSLTSITGGNTGELFF. Variable domain in full (rest from reference TRBV7-3 and TRBJ2-2): GAGVSQTPSNKVTEKGKYVELRCDPISGHTALYWYRQSLGQGPEFLIYFQGTGAADDSGLPNDRFFAVRPEGSVSTLKIQRTERGDSAVYLCASSLTSITGGNTGELFFGEGSRLTVL.

This chain joins TRBV7-6 and TRBJ2-7, with D tentatively TRBD1 (6 bases). The CDR3 has 15 residues. The germline V and J ends were trimmed by 2 bases and 4 bases, with 15 bases remaining between them. From germline, CDR1 is SGHVS and CDR2 FNYEAQ. Here the CDR3 DNA reads TGTGCCAGCAGCTTACAAGATAAACAGGGTTACGAGCAGTACTTC. It is translated as CASSLQDKQGYEQYF.

V is TRBV4-1 and J is TRBJ2-7; no definite D call. CDR3 size: 13 residues. Germline CDR1 reads MGHRA; CDR2 reads YSYEKL. V was pared by 0 bases and J by 6 bases, with 9 bases between. The CDR3, as DNA: TGCGCCAGCAGCCAAGACCGGCCAGGCGAGCAGTACTTC. It translates to CASSQDRPGEQYF.

V is TRBV4-1 and J is TRBJ1-2; D uncertain. The CDR3 has 12 amino acids. Deletions cut 3 bases from V and 8 bases from J, with 10 bases between. Germline CDR1 MGHRA, CDR2 YSYEKL. CDR3 amino acids: CASSQGVDGYTF. The DNA for the CDR3 is TGCGCCAGCAGCCAGGGAGTGGACGGCTACACCTTC.

This rearrangement joins TRBV19 to TRBJ2-5, with D possibly matching TRBD1 (5 bases). The CDR3 totals 17 residues. CDR1 and CDR2 (germline): LNHDA, SQIVND (reference sequence). Trimming took off 4 bases at V and 7 bases at J, with 25 bases between the two ends. This chain's CDR3 is CASSKGYQTNKIGTQYF. DNA of the CDR3: TGTGCCAGTAGTAAGGGGTACCAAACAAACAAAATAGGGACCCAGTACTTC. Combining the CDR3 with reference TRBV19 and TRBJ2-5 gives the whole variable domain DGGITQSPKYLFRKEGQNVTLSCEQNLNHDAMYWYRQDPGQGLRLIYYSQIVNDFQKGDIAEGYSVSREKKESFPLTVTSAQKNPTAFYLCASSKGYQTNKIGTQYFGPGTRLLVL.

The gene calls are TRBV18 and TRBJ1-2; 11 positions agree with TRBD1. The J segment lost 11 bases and the V segment lost 5 bases, leaving 10 bases of the junction unmatched. CDR1 and CDR2 from the germline V gene are KGHSH and LQKENI. This CDR3 is 14 amino acids long. The CDR3 loop reads CASSNGQGAFLYTF. The CDR3 DNA sequence: TGTGCCAGCTCAAACGGACAGGGGGCTTTCCTATACACCTTC.

The V call is TRBV4-1, the J call TRBJ2-7, with a tentative D call TRBD2 (7 bases). The ends were cut back, 4 bases at V and 6 bases at J, with 16 bases in the middle. This CDR3 region has 14 residues. Germline values: CDR1 MGHRA, CDR2 YSYEKL. In nucleotides, the CDR3 is TGCGCCAGCAGCCCGGGACCGGGGGGCGCCGAGCAGTACTTC. Amino acids: CASSPGPGGAEQYF.